The T cell receptor (beta chain) described here comes from a study of identical twins. There are a few counts of this clonotype. V was clipped by 4 bases and J by 6 bases, with 16 bases between them. CDR1 and CDR2 (germline): SGHDN, FVKESK. The CDR3 is 15 residues long. A universal primer site arose from template switching, and cDNA bore unique molecular identifiers. TCRdb re-analysed the 5' RACE reads in MiXCR, keeping a single row per CDR3 protein. The sample contains approximately 280,000 distinct CDR3 sequences, approximately 8% of which appear only once. The same sample was also used in a study of yellow fever vaccine responses in identical twins.

This chain joins TRBV14 and TRBJ2-1; D not certain. Sequenced sample: memory (CD45RO+) T cells sorted from blood. This TCR derives from a woman under 30 in good health. The CDR3 DNA reads TGTGCCAGCAGCCCGAGATTACCCCTCTCCAATGAGCAGTTCTTC. It is translated as CASSPRLPLSNEQFF.